These T cell receptor beta chains were read from a single sample in a study of blood T cells in healthy people across ages. From the 5' RACE reads, TCRdb called clonotypes with MiXCR, one entry per CDR3 protein. Of hundreds of thousands of distinct CDR3 sequences detected, 20% to 30% appear once; the ten largest clones hold 3%. Another study also made use of these data, one on T cells of mothers and their children.

The material sequenced was blood. The receptor set was obtained from a boy aged 5 to 17 in good health. CDR3s include the opening cysteine and the closing phenylalanine or tryptophan. Fields, in order: J gene, V gene, clone size, D gene, CDR3 protein, CDR3 DNA. D genes are given only for firm matches. A row's size may be missing; if present it is once, few, many or a size class.

J gene: TRBJ2-5
V gene: TRBV29-1
clone size: few
D gene: TRBD2
CDR3 protein: CSARLAPAQETQYF
CDR3 DNA: TGCAGCGCCAGACTAGCGCCGGCCCAAGAGACCCAGTACTTC

J gene: TRBJ2-1
V gene: TRBV20-1
clone size: few
D gene: -
CDR3 protein: CSAPSGFNEQFF
CDR3 DNA: TGCAGTGCCCCGTCGGGTTTCAATGAGCAGTTCTTC

J gene: TRBJ1-6
V gene: TRBV5-1
clone size: -
D gene: -
CDR3 protein: CASSYGGHQFHSPLHF
CDR3 DNA: TGCGCCAGCAGTTATGGGGGACACCAATTCCATTCACCCCTCCACTTT

J gene: TRBJ2-5
V gene: TRBV19
clone size: -
D gene: -
CDR3 protein: CASSLPAETQYF
CDR3 DNA: TGTGCCAGTAGTCTCCCCGCAGAGACCCAGTACTTC

J gene: TRBJ2-5
V gene: TRBV7-7
clone size: -
D gene: -
CDR3 protein: CASSYPPAIETQYF
CDR3 DNA: TGTGCCAGCAGCTACCCTCCTGCGATCGAGACCCAGTACTTC

J gene: TRBJ1-1
V gene: TRBV29-1
clone size: -
D gene: -
CDR3 protein: CSVAGASNTEAFF
CDR3 DNA: TGCAGCGTCGCAGGGGCTTCGAACACTGAAGCTTTCTTT

J gene: TRBJ2-4
V gene: TRBV27
clone size: once
D gene: -
CDR3 protein: CASSSTGTGMVAKNIQYF
CDR3 DNA: TGTGCCAGCAGTTCAACCGGGACGGGGATGGTGGCCAAAAACATTCAGTACTTC

J gene: TRBJ2-4
V gene: TRBV19
clone size: -
D gene: -
CDR3 protein: CASSIVQGGIQYF
CDR3 DNA: TGTGCCAGTAGTATTGTGCAGGGGGGCATTCAGTACTTC

J gene: TRBJ1-1
V gene: TRBV14
clone size: -
D gene: -
CDR3 protein: CAGSPLGANILAFF
CDR3 DNA: TGTGCCGGCAGCCCCCTCGGGGCGAACATTTTGGCTTTCTTT

J gene: TRBJ2-5
V gene: TRBV7-8
clone size: few
D gene: -
CDR3 protein: CASSRRRDFQETQYF
CDR3 DNA: TGTGCCAGCAGTCGCCGCCGGGACTTCCAAGAGACCCAGTACTTC

J gene: TRBJ2-7
V gene: TRBV28
clone size: many
D gene: -
CDR3 protein: CASSLRVYEQYF
CDR3 DNA: TGTGCCAGCAGTTTGAGGGTGTACGAGCAGTACTTC

J gene: TRBJ2-7
V gene: TRBV20-1
clone size: -
D gene: TRBD2
CDR3 protein: CSARNPGGDSYEQYF
CDR3 DNA: TGCAGTGCTAGAAACCCCGGGGGGGACTCCTACGAGCAGTACTTC

J gene: TRBJ2-2
V gene: TRBV12-5
clone size: few
D gene: -
CDR3 protein: CASGLSRDTGELFF
CDR3 DNA: TGTGCTAGTGGTTTGAGCAGGGACACCGGGGAGCTGTTTTTT